The 23 T cell receptor beta chains below were found in one sample sequenced in a study of patients and donors after allogeneic stem cell transplantation. TCRdb ran MiXCR on the RT-PCR reads and lists one entry per CDR3 protein. The sample includes roughly 960,000 distinct CDR3 sequences, 18% of them seen just once. What was sequenced was blood, either unsorted or a sorted T cell fraction (not recorded which). Source of these receptors: a human donor who was either an allogeneic HSCT recipient or a stem cell or donor lymphocyte infusion donor (not recorded which). It is not recorded whose cells these are; they may come from a transplant donor.

This clonotype was detected only a few times. The J gene is TRBJ2-7, the V gene TRBV15; TRBD2 matches 10 bases. CDR3 length: 15 residues. V was clipped by 4 bases and J by 4 bases; unmatched bases: 7. CDR1 is LNHNV and CDR2 is YYDKDF in the germline V gene (reference sequence). CDR3 sequence: CATSISAGGPYEQYF. The CDR3 DNA sequence: TGTGCCACCAGCATTTCAGCGGGAGGGCCGTACGAGCAGTACTTC.

CDR3 coding DNA: TGCGCCAGCAGCCTTAACGGAGGGCAACTAGCCAAAAACATTCAGTACTTC. It specifies CASSLNGGQLAKNIQYF. The rearrangement joins TRBV4-1 to TRBJ2-4, with D perhaps matching TRBD2 (6 bases). CDR1 is MGHRA and CDR2 is YSYEKL in the germline V gene. This CDR3 has 17 amino acids. Trimming removed 4 bases from V and 0 bases from J, with 16 bases in between.

This chain links TRBV30 with TRBJ1-1; 7 nucleotides line up with TRBD1. V was pared by 5 bases and J by 1 base, with 10 bases of the junction left unmatched. Germline assignment: CDR1 GTSNPN and CDR2 SVGIG (reference sequence). The CDR3 runs 15 residues. The chain's CDR3 is CAWDIQGIPNTEAFF. CDR3 nucleotides: TGTGCCTGGGACATACAGGGGATCCCGAACACTGAAGCTTTCTTT.

The gene calls are TRBV14 and TRBJ2-1; 13 bases line up with TRBD2. After removal of 6 bases from V and 14 bases from J, the junction contained 10 bases not matched to a gene. Germline V gene data show CDR1 as SGHDN and CDR2 as FVKESK. The CDR3 runs 14 residues. CDR3 protein: CASSRLAGGLPEFF. The CDR3 coding sequence is TGTGCCAGCAGTCGACTAGCGGGAGGCCTCCCGGAGTTCTTC.

This clonotype was detected a few times. The V and J genes are TRBV20-1 and TRBJ1-3, with D tentatively TRBD1 (6 bases). The CDR3 sequence is 14 residues long. Germline CDR1 is DFQATT and CDR2 is SNEGSKA (reference sequence). The ends were cut back, 5 bases at V and 4 bases at J, with 15 bases in the middle. In DNA form, the CDR3 reads TGCAGTGCTGACAGGCCTGGAGAAGGAAACACCATATATTTT. This translates into CSADRPGEGNTIYF.

This clonotype occurred a few times. V gene TRBV5-1 combines with J gene TRBJ2-7, with 14 bases lining up with TRBD2. J was trimmed by 5 bases and V by 3 bases; bases with no gene match: 7. CDR3 length equals 16 residues. Per germline, CDR1 SGHRS and CDR2 YFSETQ. The CDR3 reads CASSSGLAGGGNEQYF. The DNA of the CDR3 is TGCGCCAGCAGCTCTGGACTAGCGGGAGGTGGCAACGAGCAGTACTTC.

As DNA, the CDR3 is TGCGCCAGCAGCTTGAAAGGACTCAGCTCCTACAATGAGCAGTTCTTC. It translates to CASSLKGLSSYNEQFF. The chain carries TRBV5-1 and TRBJ2-1; tentative D call: TRBD2 (5 bases). V lost 1 base and J lost 0, with 11 bases in between. The germline CDR1 and CDR2 sequences are SGHRS and YFSETQ. This CDR3 is built from 16 residues.

This chain connects TRBV6-2 or TRBV6-3 to TRBJ2-1, with 9 positions matching TRBD1. CDR3 length: 12 residues. V dropped 6 bases and J dropped 16; count of bases not matched to a gene: 10. The germline V gene has CDR1 MNHEY and CDR2 SVGEGT. CDR3 nucleotide sequence: TGTGCCAGCAGCACGTTCCGGGACAGGGTCTTCTTC. It translates to CASSTFRDRVFF.

This clonotype was detected only a few times. This chain's CDR3 is CASSTNPWTFETQYF. The CDR3 nucleotides are TGTGCCAGCAGCACAAACCCGTGGACATTTGAGACCCAGTACTTC. The chain recombines TRBV9 with TRBJ2-5; the D gene is possibly TRBD1 (5 bases). The CDR3 covers 15 residues. Trimming cost V 4 bases and J 5 bases, with 18 bases left between them. From germline, CDR1 is SGDLS and CDR2 YYNGEE.

This clonotype was counted once. The limits of the CDR3 on the DNA are not certain, so only TCRdb's listed CDR3 is given. The rearrangement uses TRBV27 and TRBJ2-5. CDR1 is MNHEY and CDR2 is SMNVEV in the germline V gene (reference sequence). 11 amino acids form the CDR3, both terminal residues included. The CDR3 spells CASSSSRTQYF.

This clonotype showed up just a few times. V is TRBV5-1 and J is TRBJ2-3; a possible D gene is TRBD1 (5 bases). Between the trimmed V and J ends, which lost 4 bases and 4 bases, there was a span of 10 bases. The CDR3 has 13 residues. Per the germline V gene, CDR1 is SGHRS and CDR2 is YFSETQ. DNA of the CDR3: TGCGCCAGCAGCGACCCAGGGTCAGATACGCAGTATTTT. It yields the protein CASSDPGSDTQYF.

V usage is TRBV4-1 and J usage is TRBJ1-2; D unresolved. Trimming shortened V by 4 bases and J by 4 bases, and 13 bases separated the two germline ends. Germline values: CDR1 MGHRA, CDR2 YSYEKL. The CDR3 has 14 residues. The CDR3 region is CASSPRTVFYGYTF. The CDR3 DNA follows: TGCGCCAGCAGCCCCCGGACGGTATTCTATGGCTACACCTTC.

The rearrangement links TRBV15 to TRBJ2-1; 10 positions match TRBD2. CDR3 length: 15 residues. V shed 3 bases, J shed 6 bases, and the junction held 5 bases outside the gene matches. The germline V gene encodes CDR1 LNHNV and CDR2 YYDKDF (reference sequence). CDR3 DNA sequence: TGTGCCACCAGCAGGGACAGCGGGGGGGCCAATGAGCAGTTCTTC. It codes for CATSRDSGGANEQFF.

This rearrangement joins TRBV20-1 to TRBJ1-2, with 10 bases identical to TRBD1. The length of the CDR3 is 14 residues. Germline trimming cut 1 base from V and 8 bases from J; bases unmatched to any gene: 7. The germline V gene has CDR1 DFQATT and CDR2 SNEGSKA (reference sequence). CDR3 protein: CSARVGGTGVGYTF. The CDR3 coding sequence is TGCAGTGCTAGAGTAGGTGGGACAGGGGTCGGCTACACCTTC.

This clonotype has only a few counts. The chain links TRBV2 to TRBJ2-7, with a weak D call TRBD2 (6 bases). Germline assignment: CDR1 SNHLY and CDR2 FYNNEI. This CDR3 has 15 amino acids. Trimming pared 1 base from V and 2 bases from J, leaving 12 bases between. As DNA, the CDR3 is TGTGCCAGCAGTGAAGGTGGTAGCGGCCCCTACGAGCAGTACTTC. It codes for CASSEGGSGPYEQYF. The full variable domain, rest sourced from reference TRBV2 and TRBJ2-7, is EPEVTQTPSHQVTQMGQEVILRCVPISNHLYFYWYRQILGQKVEFLVSFYNNEISEKSEIFDDQFSVERPDGSNFTLKIRSTKLEDSAMYFCASSEGGSGPYEQYFGPGTRLTVT.

This clonotype has a handful of counts. The CDR3 here is CASSSVGGSNQPQHF. The CDR3 region has the DNA TGTGCCAGCAGCTCTGTGGGGGGGTCCAATCAGCCCCAGCATTTT. This chain joins TRBV7-8 and TRBJ1-5; a possible D gene is TRBD1 (5 bases). Trimming cost V 4 bases and J 3 bases, with 13 bases left between them. This CDR3 is built from 15 residues. Germline V gene lookup returns CDR1 SGHVS and CDR2 FQNEAQ.

The V and J genes are TRBV12-3 or TRBV12-4 and TRBJ2-7; 15 bases line up with TRBD2. V was pared by 5 bases and J by 1 base, with 6 bases of the junction left unmatched. The CDR3 spans 17 residues. CDR3: CASSRTSGGAGSYEQYF. DNA for the CDR3: TGTGCCAGCAGTCGGACTAGCGGGGGGGCTGGGTCCTACGAGCAGTACTTC.

This clonotype was seen only a few times. The chain combines TRBV12-3 or TRBV12-4 with TRBJ1-2, with D unresolved. Trimming stripped 7 bases from V and 8 bases from J, with 20 bases between. This CDR3 region has 14 residues. CDR3 nucleotide sequence: TGTGCCAGCACCCATCGTCGGGGAGGAGGAGGCTACACCTTC. Translating it yields CASTHRRGGGGYTF.

This clonotype has a single count. The CDR3 region has the DNA TGCGCCAGCAGCTTGGTTCACCGAAACACTGAAGCTTTCTTT. This translates into CASSLVHRNTEAFF. V gene TRBV5-1 combines with J gene TRBJ1-1; D is ambiguous. The CDR3 is 14 amino acids. Trimming shortened V by 0 bases and J by 2 bases, and 8 bases separated the two germline ends. Germline assignment: CDR1 SGHRS and CDR2 YFSETQ.

CDR3 DNA: TGTGCCAGCAGTGGGGATTTCCATGGCTACACCTTC. It yields the protein CASSGDFHGYTF. This sequence joins TRBV6-2 or TRBV6-3 and TRBJ1-2; D gene ambiguous. The germline V gene has CDR1 MNHEY and CDR2 SVGEGT. The CDR3 is 12 residues long. V gave up 5 bases and J gave up 6 bases, with 10 bases separating them.

The chain recombines TRBV15 with TRBJ2-5; 10 nucleotides agree with TRBD1. From germline, CDR1 is LNHNV and CDR2 YYDKDF (reference sequence). The CDR3 has 16 amino acids. Losses at the gene ends were 1 base for V and 5 bases for J; bases not matched to a gene: 7. CDR3 nucleotide sequence: TGTGCCACCAGCAGAGGGAACGACAGGGGGCGCGAGACCCAGTACTTC. As protein: CATSRGNDRGRETQYF.

This clonotype has just a few counts. The chain carries TRBV6-1 and TRBJ2-1; 10 bases line up with TRBD2. Unmatched junction bases numbered 0, after V lost 2 bases and J lost 2 bases. CDR3 length equals 15 residues. Germline values: CDR1 MNHNS, CDR2 SASEGT. CDR3 sequence (DNA): TGTGCCAGCAGTGAAACTAGCGGGACCTACAATGAGCAGTTCTTC. Encoded protein: CASSETSGTYNEQFF.

This clonotype was recorded many times. The rearrangement joins TRBV12-3 or TRBV12-4 to TRBJ2-1, with 10 bases fitting TRBD2. After removal of 7 bases from V and 5 bases from J, the junction contained 5 bases not matched to a gene. This CDR3 is built from 14 residues. The CDR3: CASKSGRANNEQFF. For the CDR3, the DNA is TGTGCCAGCAAAAGCGGGAGGGCCAACAATGAGCAGTTCTTC.